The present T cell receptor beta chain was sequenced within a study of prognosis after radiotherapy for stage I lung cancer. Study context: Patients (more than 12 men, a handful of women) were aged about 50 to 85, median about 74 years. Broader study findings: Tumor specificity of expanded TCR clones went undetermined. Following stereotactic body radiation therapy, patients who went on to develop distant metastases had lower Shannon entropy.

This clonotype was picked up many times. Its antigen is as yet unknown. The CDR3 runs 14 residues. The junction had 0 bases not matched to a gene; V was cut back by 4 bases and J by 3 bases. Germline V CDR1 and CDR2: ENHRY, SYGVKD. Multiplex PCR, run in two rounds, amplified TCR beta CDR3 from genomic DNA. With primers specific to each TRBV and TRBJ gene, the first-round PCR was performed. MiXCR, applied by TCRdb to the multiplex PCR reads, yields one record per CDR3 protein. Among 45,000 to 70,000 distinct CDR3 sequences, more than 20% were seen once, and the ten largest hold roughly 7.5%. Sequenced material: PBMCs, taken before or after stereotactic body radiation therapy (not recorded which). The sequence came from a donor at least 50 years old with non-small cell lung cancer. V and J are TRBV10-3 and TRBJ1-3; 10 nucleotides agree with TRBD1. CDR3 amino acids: CAISGTGGGNTIYF. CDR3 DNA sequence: TGTGCCATCAGTGGGACAGGGGGTGGAAACACCATATATTTT.